The source of this T cell receptor beta chain is a study of T cell responses to AZD1222 COVID-19 vaccine. Overall study findings and caveats: Researchers report vaccine-associated CD4 TCRs spanning spike, with dominance at 160-218 and 743-854. Mostly white British, mostly female donors; authors suggested clonal diversity may be underestimated. Spike-specific TCR breadth and depth were elevated following two AZD1222 doses. Repertoires were obtained solely post-peak T cell response.

The ends lost 1 base at V and 2 bases at J; junction bases unmatched: 4. This CDR3 contains 15 residues. CDR1 SEHNR and CDR2 FQNEAQ come from the germline V gene (reference sequence). The repertoire was sequenced with immunoSEQ multiplex PCR; TCRdb's copy has only in-frame clones and lacks some. The repertoire holds roughly 100,000 clones, more than 70% seen once, with roughly 15% in the top ten. A word on this clone: Its antigen is undetermined.

This TCR derives from an adult in good health. This specimen consisted of peripheral blood, obtained on day 0 of AZD1222 vaccination. The V gene is TRBV7-9, the J gene TRBJ2-5; 7 bases agree with TRBD1. The CDR3 DNA reads as TGTGCCAGCAGCTTAGTGCCCAGGGGGCAAGAGACCCAGTACTTC. It encodes CASSLVPRGQETQYF.